What follows are 23 T cell receptor beta chains derived from one specimen sequenced in a study of OX40 agonist ivuxolimab in advanced cancers. Libraries were prepared by immunoSEQ multiplex PCR; TCRdb keeps only in-frame clonotypes and omits some of them. This sample yields about 76,000 clones, of which about 89% are seen a single time; 13% belongs to the top ten. Sequences were derived from CD4+ or CD8+ T cells sorted from blood, sampled in a trial of the OX40 agonist ivuxolimab. The receptor set was obtained from an adult with an advanced solid tumor such as melanoma, head and neck, liver or kidney cancer.

V gene TRBV10-3 combines with J gene TRBJ2-1; 7 nucleotides agree with TRBD2. J gave up 2 bases and V 4 bases, and 8 bases lay outside the gene matches. The CDR3 covers 16 residues. Germline CDR1 is ENHRY and CDR2 is SYGVKD. CDR3 in amino acids: CAISVGTLAAYNEQFF. CDR3 nucleotide sequence: TGTGCCATCAGTGTAGGGACCCTAGCGGCCTACAATGAGCAGTTCTTC.

The chain employs TRBV20-1 and TRBJ1-5, with D hard to call. Germline lookup yields CDR1 DFQATT and CDR2 SNEGSKA (reference sequence). V gave up 5 bases and J gave up 5 bases, with 7 bases separating them. This CDR3 has 11 amino acids. The chain's CDR3 is CSALRDQPQHF. The CDR3 region has the DNA TGCAGTGCTCTACGTGATCAGCCCCAGCATTTT.

CDR3 amino acids: CASSQKGAGGREQYF. CDR3 nucleotide sequence: TGCGCCAGCAGCCAGAAGGGGGCGGGAGGGCGCGAGCAGTACTTC. This chain links TRBV4-1 with TRBJ2-7; 9 positions match TRBD2. The CDR3 is 15 amino acids. J lost 6 bases, V lost 3 bases, and 9 bases had no gene match. Germline CDR1 MGHRA, CDR2 YSYEKL.

The chain has TRBV5-1 and TRBJ1-5; 8 nucleotides match TRBD1. This CDR3 region has 18 residues. Looked up from germline, CDR1 is SGHRS and CDR2 is YFSETQ. The ends lost 0 bases at V and 2 bases at J; junction bases unmatched: 10. The CDR3 bases are TGCGCCAGCAGCTTGGGTGGACAGGGACCGCGGGGCAATCAGCCCCAGCATTTT. Protein: CASSLGGQGPRGNQPQHF. Based on the CDR3 plus reference TRBV5-1 and TRBJ1-5, the full variable domain is KAGVTQTPRYLIKTRGQQVTLSCSPISGHRSVSWYQQTPGQGLQFLFEYFSETQRNKGNFPGRFSGRQFSNSRSEMNVSTLELGDSALYLCASSLGGQGPRGNQPQHFGDGTRLSIL.

This clone was seen more than once but under ten times. This chain connects TRBV9 to TRBJ2-3, with D unclear. Germline-derived CDR1 and CDR2 are SGDLS and YYNGEE. V lost 0 bases, J lost 0 bases, and 11 bases lay in between. This CDR3 is built from 16 residues. DNA for the CDR3: TGTGCCAGCAGCGTAGATGGAGCCTCTAGCACAGATACGCAGTATTTT. Translated, it gives CASSVDGASSTDTQYF.

V usage is TRBV4-1 and J usage is TRBJ2-7, with 11 bases that match TRBD1. Germline V gene data show CDR1 as MGHRA and CDR2 as YSYEKL. After removal of 6 bases from V and 5 bases from J, the junction contained 9 bases not matched to a gene. CDR3 length: 15 residues. CDR3 bases: TGCGCCAGCAGACAACGGACAGGGGGCCTGGACGAGCAGTACTTC. Its protein product is CASRQRTGGLDEQYF.

The chain couples TRBV28 to TRBJ2-6; D remains unclear. Per the germline V gene, CDR1 is MDHEN and CDR2 is SYDVKM. V was clipped by 7 bases and J by 0 bases, with 7 bases between them. The CDR3 contains 14 residues. This CDR3 reads CASKWNSGANVLTF. CDR3 DNA: TGTGCCAGCAAATGGAACTCTGGGGCCAACGTCCTGACTTTC.

The chain recombines TRBV30 with TRBJ1-4; 10 bases are a match to TRBD1. The CDR3 totals 14 residues. V lost 7 bases to trimming and J lost 8 bases; unmatched junction nucleotides: 10. Germline CDR1 and CDR2: GTSNPN and SVGIG (reference sequence). CDR3 sequence (DNA): TGTGCCTCCTCACGACAGGGGGCCGGGGAAAAACTGTTTTTT. Amino acids: CASSRQGAGEKLFF.

J is TRBJ2-1 and V is TRBV11-2; 12 nucleotides agree with TRBD2. The ends lost 3 bases at V and 8 bases at J; junction bases unmatched: 5. The CDR3 length is 15 residues. Per the germline V gene, CDR1 is SGHAT and CDR2 is FQNNGV. CDR3 region: CASSLTSGSIDEQFF. DNA of the CDR3: TGTGCCAGCAGCTTGACTAGCGGGAGTATCGATGAGCAGTTCTTC.

The rearrangement links TRBV7-9 to TRBJ2-5, with D unclear. V was shortened by 5 bases and J by 1 base, with 11 bases between the two germline ends. The CDR3 spans 14 residues. Germline V gives CDR1 SEHNR, CDR2 FQNEAQ (reference sequence). CDR3 nucleotides: TGTGCCAGCAGCCTTGGGGTAATCCAAGAGACCCAGTACTTC. Translation gives CASSLGVIQETQYF.

The chain combines TRBV6-4 with TRBJ2-3, with 10 nucleotides matching TRBD2. This CDR3 has 16 amino acids. V was clipped by 0 bases and J by 4 bases; unmatched bases: 4. CDR1 and CDR2 from the germline V gene are MRHNA and SNTAGT. This chain's CDR3 is CASSDSTAGGADTQYF. CDR3 nucleotide sequence: TGTGCCAGCAGTGACTCGACAGCGGGAGGGGCAGATACGCAGTATTTT.

The gene calls are TRBV5-1 and TRBJ2-5, with TRBD2 identical over 9 bases. The DNA end favors TRBJ2-7, so the J call may be wrong. This CDR3 is built from 16 residues. From germline, CDR1 is SGHRS and CDR2 YFSETQ. The CDR3 spells CASSLGPASGNYEQYF. The CDR3 DNA reads TGCGCCAGCAGCTTGGGACCGGCTAGCGGGAACTACGAGCAGTACTTC.

V is TRBV30 and J is TRBJ1-3, with D unclear. This CDR3 has 15 amino acids. CDR1 GTSNPN and CDR2 SVGIG come from the germline V gene (reference sequence). V was pared by 0 bases and J by 4 bases, with 13 bases between. CDR3 coding DNA: TGTGCCTGGAGTGTACCCCCCTTCGGAGGAAACACCATATATTTT. It codes for CAWSVPPFGGNTIYF. The variable domain in full, with the rest retrieved from reference TRBV30 and TRBJ1-3, is SQTIHQWPATLVQPVGSPLSLECTVEGTSNPNLYWYRQAAGRGLQLLFYSVGIGQISSEVPQNLSASRPQDRQFILSSKKLLLSDSGFYLCAWSVPPFGGNTIYFGEGSWLTVV.

The chain carries TRBV7-8 and TRBJ2-3; 7 bases map to TRBD1. This CDR3 region has 17 residues. Germline CDR1 reads SGHVS; CDR2 reads FQNEAQ. Trimming at V came to 4 bases and at J to 1 base, leaving 11 bases not matched to a gene. CDR3 DNA sequence: TGTGCCAGCAGCTCACGACAGGGAATCGGGGGCACAGATACGCAGTATTTT. It encodes CASSSRQGIGGTDTQYF.

V and J are TRBV5-1 and TRBJ2-7; D is possibly TRBD1 (6 bases). V was cut by 2 bases and J by 6 bases, with 15 bases left in between. Germline V gene data show CDR1 as SGHRS and CDR2 as YFSETQ. This CDR3 has 14 amino acids. The CDR3, as DNA: TGCGCCAGCAGCTTACTATACACAGGGTTCGAGCAGTACTTC. Translation gives CASSLLYTGFEQYF.

CDR3 amino acids: CASSSLTGNSNQPQHF. The CDR3 DNA follows: TGTGCCAGCAGTTCCTTGACAGGAAATAGCAATCAGCCCCAGCATTTT. The V call is TRBV27, the J call TRBJ1-5; tentatively, D is TRBD1 (6 bases). V dropped 4 bases and J dropped 0 bases, with 13 bases sitting between them. Per germline, CDR1 MNHEY and CDR2 SMNVEV (reference sequence). The CDR3 runs 16 residues.

For the CDR3, the DNA is TGTGCCAGCAGTCGACTCCTGCACACAGGGTTTCACTATGGCTACACCTTC. This encodes CASSRLLHTGFHYGYTF. The chain couples TRBV28 to TRBJ1-2, with D maybe TRBD1 (6 bases). Germline V gene lookup returns CDR1 MDHEN and CDR2 SYDVKM. V lost 5 bases and J lost 3, with 22 bases in between. This CDR3 comprises 17 residues.

The chain employs TRBV6-5 and TRBJ2-7, with D possibly called TRBD1 or TRBD2 (5 bases each). The V and J ends lost 6 bases and 4 bases respectively, with 19 bases between them. This CDR3 is 15 amino acids long. Germline-derived CDR1 and CDR2 are MNHEY and SVGAGI. The CDR3: CASSPQEAGSYEQYF. Written as DNA, the CDR3 is TGTGCCAGCAGCCCTCAGGAGGCAGGGTCTTACGAGCAGTACTTC.

This clone is deemed large (0.1 to 1%). The CDR3 reads CASSEGGTGGEQYF. The CDR3 region has the DNA TGTGCCAGCAGCGAAGGAGGGACAGGGGGCGAGCAGTACTTC. This chain joins TRBV9 and TRBJ2-7; 11 nucleotides match TRBD1. V gave up 3 bases and J gave up 6 bases; unmatched junction bases: 5. In germline, CDR1 is SGDLS, CDR2 YYNGEE. The CDR3 is made up of 14 amino acids. The full variable domain, with the rest looked up from reference TRBV9 and TRBJ2-7, is DSGVTQTPKHLITATGQRVTLRCSPRSGDLSVYWYQQSLDQGLQFLIQYYNGEERAKGNILERFSAQQFPDLHSELNLSSLELGDSALYFCASSEGGTGGEQYFGPGTRLTVT.

This chain links TRBV5-1 with TRBJ2-7; D may match TRBD1 or TRBD2 (7 bases each). Germline CDR1 reads SGHRS; CDR2 reads YFSETQ. The V and J ends lost 4 bases and 5 bases respectively, with 16 bases between them. CDR3 length: 14 amino acids. The CDR3 loop is CASSPLTGRDEQYF. For the CDR3, the DNA is TGCGCCAGCAGCCCACTGACAGGGAGGGACGAGCAGTACTTC.

The chain recombines TRBV5-1 with TRBJ2-1, with TRBD2 identical over 9 bases. CDR1 and CDR2 from the germline V gene are SGHRS and YFSETQ. There are 14 residues in the CDR3. Trimming at V came to 4 bases and at J to 7 bases, leaving 6 bases not matched to a gene. CDR3 in amino acids: CASSPSSGRNEQFF. DNA of the CDR3: TGCGCCAGCAGCCCAAGTAGCGGGAGAAATGAGCAGTTCTTC.

The genes are TRBV19 and TRBJ1-5, with D perhaps TRBD1 (6 bases). This CDR3 is built from 14 residues. Germline values: CDR1 LNHDA, CDR2 SQIVND (reference sequence). With 8 bases removed from V and 0 bases from J, the gap between germline ends came to 11 bases. CDR3 in amino acids: CASGKQGSNQPQHF. In nucleotides, the CDR3 is TGTGCCAGTGGGAAACAGGGTAGCAATCAGCCCCAGCATTTT.

The chain links TRBV18 to TRBJ2-2, with 10 bases matching TRBD1. Germline V CDR1 and CDR2: KGHSH, LQKENI. V lost 4 bases and J lost 0; bases outside the gene matches: 2. This CDR3 contains 16 residues. CDR3 in amino acids: CASSLGQGANTGELFF. In DNA form, the CDR3 reads TGTGCCAGCTCACTCGGACAGGGGGCGAACACCGGGGAGCTGTTTTTT.